These 10 T cell receptor beta chains originate from one sample sequenced in a study of Ad26.COV2.S vaccination and SARS-CoV-2 variants (dated by TCRdb to the early 2020s). The label giving this sample's treatment or condition can be read as: some 20 received Ad26.COV2.S at low or high dose, single or two shots; 5 received placebo; per-sample allocation not given. Repertoires of vaccine and placebo recipients were sequenced from samples collected on day 63 after the first injection. The library was obtained by the immunoSEQ multiplex PCR assay. The source is immuneACCESS, and TCRdb retained only in-frame sequences with V and J called. Part of the clones is not carried over; for the studies checked, unresolved V genes explain less than half of this, and the remainder is unexplained. This sample holds approximately 340,000 clones; roughly 81% were observed only once. Clones ranked in the top ten supply less than 4% of the sample.

This sample comprised peripheral blood, obtained in a trial of Ad26.COV2.S vaccine versus placebo. The receptors come from a person aged 18-65 years who received the Ad26.COV2.S COVID-19 vaccine or a placebo.

The J gene is TRBJ1-2, the V gene TRBV6-5; D remains unclear. Per germline, CDR1 MNHEY and CDR2 SVGAGI. Trimming shortened V by 2 bases and J by 5 bases, and 15 bases separated the two germline ends. CDR3 size: 15 residues. The CDR3 here is CASSYGGERKYGYTF. The CDR3 region has the DNA TGTGCCAGCAGTTACGGTGGGGAGCGGAAATATGGCTACACCTTC.

CDR3 in DNA: TGTGCCAGTCAAGGGAACACCGGGGAGCTGTTTTTT. This gives the protein CASQGNTGELFF. The rearrangement joins TRBV27 to TRBJ2-2; D remains ambiguous. Germline V gene sequence: CDR1 MNHEY, CDR2 SMNVEV (reference sequence). Trimming took 9 bases from V and 1 from J, leaving 6 bases between them. CDR3 length: 12 residues.

With respect to this clone: This sample also contains other DNA sequences that code for the same CDR3. The chain links TRBV19 to TRBJ1-3; D uncertain. The germline V gene encodes CDR1 LNHDA and CDR2 SQIVND (reference sequence). The CDR3 length is 11 residues. Trimming removed 5 bases from V and 1 base from J, with 0 bases in between. CDR3 amino acids: CASSSGNTIYF. In DNA form, the CDR3 reads TGTGCCAGTAGTTCTGGAAACACCATATATTTT.

A remark on this clone: This sample includes further DNA sequences coding for the same CDR3. The V call is TRBV5-1, the J call TRBJ2-1; D gene uncertain. The CDR3 has 15 amino acids. The V end lost 0 bases, the J end lost 0 bases, and 7 bases lay between the germline ends. Germline CDR1 and CDR2: SGHRS and YFSETQ. The CDR3 protein is CASSLGGGSYNEQFF. The CDR3, as DNA: TGCGCCAGCAGCTTGGGTGGCGGCTCCTACAATGAGCAGTTCTTC.

The chain couples TRBV2 to TRBJ2-1, with D hard to call. Trimming removed 4 bases at V and 11 bases at J, with 9 bases between. Germline CDR1 is SNHLY and CDR2 is FYNNEI. This CDR3 has 11 amino acids. The CDR3 region is CASSGDIQQFF. In DNA, the CDR3 is TGTGCCAGCAGTGGCGACATTCAGCAGTTCTTC.

The V call is TRBV11-3, the J call TRBJ1-1; a weak D match, TRBD1 (6 bases). The germline gives CDR1 SGHNT, CDR2 YENEEA. The V and J ends lost 6 bases and 3 bases respectively, with 20 bases between them. The CDR3 is 16 residues long. The CDR3 sequence is CASRAPDVRGHTEAFF. CDR3 nucleotide sequence: TGTGCCAGCAGGGCCCCAGATGTCAGGGGACACACTGAAGCTTTCTTT.

V gene TRBV7-8 combines with J gene TRBJ1-3, with D tentatively TRBD1 (5 bases). Trimming took off 8 bases at V and 1 base at J, with 18 bases between the two ends. CDR1 is SGHVS, CDR2 FQNEAQ, per germline. This CDR3 is built from 16 residues. CDR3: CASRGGGSGSGNTIYF. The CDR3 DNA reads TGTGCCAGCCGCGGGGGGGGGTCCGGGTCTGGAAACACCATATATTTT.

V usage is TRBV6-2 or TRBV6-3 and J usage is TRBJ2-7; 9 positions agree with TRBD2. Germline V CDR1 and CDR2: MNHEY, SVGEGT. Unmatched junction bases numbered 14, after V lost 6 bases and J lost 2 bases. The CDR3 sequence is 17 residues long. The DNA for the CDR3 is TGTGCCAGCAGCCCCCACGGCGGGAGGGTTATCCCCTACGAGCAGTACTTC. It specifies CASSPHGGRVIPYEQYF.

The chain has TRBV7-9 and TRBJ2-1; weak D call: TRBD2 (7 bases). Germline CDR1 reads SEHNR; CDR2 reads FQNEAQ (reference sequence). The CDR3 is made up of 16 amino acids. The V end was cut by 1 base, the J end by 5 bases, with 15 bases between. The CDR3 bases are TGTGCCAGCAGCTTAGTGACGGCGGGGGCAGACAATGAGCAGTTCTTC. Its translation is CASSLVTAGADNEQFF.

The chain joins TRBV6-2 or TRBV6-3 to TRBJ2-1; 7 bases fit TRBD2. CDR1 MNHEY and CDR2 SVGEGT come from the germline V gene. The V segment lost 2 bases and the J segment 2 bases; nucleotides outside the gene matches: 3. The CDR3 is 15 residues long. CDR3: CASSYGLGTYNEQFF. CDR3 sequence (DNA): TGTGCCAGCAGTTACGGACTAGGAACCTACAATGAGCAGTTCTTC.